The rows below give T cell receptor beta chains drawn from one sample of a study of T cells after yellow fever vaccination. TCRdb reanalysed the 5' RACE reads using MiXCR and keeps one entry per CDR3 protein. The data hold more than 300,000 distinct CDR3 sequences, with about 10% observed a single time. This specimen consisted of CD4+ T cells sorted from PBMCs, obtained 45 days after the yellow fever booster vaccination. The source is a man younger than 35 who received the YFV17D yellow fever vaccine. Both conserved end residues are part of each CDR3. Fields, in order: J gene, clone size, V gene, D gene, CDR3 protein, CDR3 DNA. The D gene is left open where the match is weak. Size is omitted from some rows. Given values are once, few, many or a class for expanded clones.

j_call: TRBJ1-1; clone_size: NA; v_call: TRBV6-1; d_call: NA; cdr3_aa: CASSDGGTPGTEAFF; cdr3_nt: TGTGCCAGCAGTGATGGGGGGACCCCGGGCACTGAAGCTTTCTTT
j_call: TRBJ2-1; clone_size: many; v_call: TRBV20-1; d_call: TRBD2; cdr3_aa: CSAMGGLYNEQFF; cdr3_nt: TGCAGTGCTATGGGAGGGCTATACAATGAGCAGTTCTTC
j_call: TRBJ2-3; clone_size: few; v_call: TRBV3-1; d_call: TRBD2; cdr3_aa: CASSQDWSGGATQYF; cdr3_nt: TGTGCCAGCAGCCAAGATTGGAGCGGGGGAGCTACGCAGTATTTT
j_call: TRBJ1-1; clone_size: NA; v_call: TRBV3-1; d_call: NA; cdr3_aa: CASTVTMTANTEAFF; cdr3_nt: TGTGCCAGCACCGTCACCATGACAGCGAACACTGAAGCTTTCTTT
j_call: TRBJ2-3; clone_size: NA; v_call: TRBV2; d_call: NA; cdr3_aa: CASKSGRARATDTQYF; cdr3_nt: TGTGCCAGCAAATCCGGCCGGGCGAGGGCCACAGATACGCAGTATTTT
j_call: TRBJ2-2; clone_size: NA; v_call: TRBV4-1; d_call: TRBD2; cdr3_aa: CASSQRLSGGWTGELFF; cdr3_nt: TGCGCCAGCAGCCAACGCCTCAGCGGGGGGTGGACCGGGGAGCTGTTTTTT
j_call: TRBJ2-3; clone_size: NA; v_call: TRBV7-7; d_call: NA; cdr3_aa: CASSPRAANTDTQYF; cdr3_nt: TGTGCTAGCAGCCCCCGAGCAGCCAACACAGATACGCAGTATTTT
j_call: TRBJ1-1; clone_size: NA; v_call: TRBV29-1; d_call: NA; cdr3_aa: CSTRRVNTEAFF; cdr3_nt: TGCAGCACAAGAAGGGTGAACACTGAAGCTTTCTTT
j_call: TRBJ2-2; clone_size: few; v_call: TRBV19; d_call: NA; cdr3_aa: CASSISGFPGELFF; cdr3_nt: TGTGCCAGTAGTATCTCCGGGTTCCCCGGGGAGCTGTTTTTT
j_call: TRBJ2-3; clone_size: NA; v_call: TRBV6-5; d_call: NA; cdr3_aa: CASSWVPGPDTQYF; cdr3_nt: TGTGCCAGCAGTTGGGTGCCCGGACCAGATACGCAGTATTTT
j_call: TRBJ1-6; clone_size: few; v_call: TRBV30; d_call: NA; cdr3_aa: CAWSGTQEPLHF; cdr3_nt: TGTGCCTGGAGTGGGACCCAGGAACCCCTCCACTTT
j_call: TRBJ2-5; clone_size: NA; v_call: TRBV6-2/TRBV6-3; d_call: TRBD2; cdr3_aa: CASSYDASGAETQYF; cdr3_nt: TGTGCCAGCAGTTACGACGCTAGCGGGGCTGAGACCCAGTACTTC
j_call: TRBJ2-2; clone_size: NA; v_call: TRBV9; d_call: NA; cdr3_aa: CASRRGGNTNTGELFF; cdr3_nt: TGTGCCAGCCGCCGAGGGGGTAATACGAACACCGGGGAGCTGTTTTTT
j_call: TRBJ2-5; clone_size: few; v_call: TRBV2; d_call: NA; cdr3_aa: CASSEHVFETQYF; cdr3_nt: TGTGCCAGCAGTGAACATGTCTTTGAGACCCAGTACTTC
j_call: TRBJ1-1; clone_size: few; v_call: TRBV11-2; d_call: NA; cdr3_aa: CASSLEIERNTEAFF; cdr3_nt: TGTGCCAGCAGCTTGGAGATTGAGCGGAACACTGAAGCTTTCTTT
j_call: TRBJ1-6; clone_size: NA; v_call: TRBV6-5; d_call: TRBD1; cdr3_aa: CASSYGPDRAYNSPLHF; cdr3_nt: TGTGCCAGCAGTTACGGACCGGACAGGGCATACAATTCACCCCTCCACTTT
j_call: TRBJ2-2; clone_size: NA; v_call: TRBV7-2; d_call: NA; cdr3_aa: CASSLAPAHDTGELFF; cdr3_nt: TGTGCCAGCAGCTTAGCGCCGGCGCACGACACCGGGGAGCTGTTTTTT
j_call: TRBJ2-5; clone_size: NA; v_call: TRBV4-1; d_call: TRBD2; cdr3_aa: CASSRVGGGAGQETQYF; cdr3_nt: TGCGCCAGCAGCCGTGTCGGGGGGGGCGCCGGGCAAGAGACCCAGTACTTC